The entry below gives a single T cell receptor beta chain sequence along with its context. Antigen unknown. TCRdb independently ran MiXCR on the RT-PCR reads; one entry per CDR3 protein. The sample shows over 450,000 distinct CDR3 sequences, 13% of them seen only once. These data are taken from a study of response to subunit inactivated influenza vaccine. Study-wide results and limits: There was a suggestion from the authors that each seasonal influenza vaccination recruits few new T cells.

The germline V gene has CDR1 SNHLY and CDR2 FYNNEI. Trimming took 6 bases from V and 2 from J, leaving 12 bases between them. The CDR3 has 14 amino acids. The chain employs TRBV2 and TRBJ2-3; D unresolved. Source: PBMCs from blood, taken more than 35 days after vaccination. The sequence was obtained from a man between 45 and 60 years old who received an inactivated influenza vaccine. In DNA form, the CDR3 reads TGTGCCAGCAGAGAGAGGATCTCCACAGATACGCAGTATTTT. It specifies CASRERISTDTQYF. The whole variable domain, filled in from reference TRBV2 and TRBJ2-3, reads EPEVTQTPSHQVTQMGQEVILRCVPISNHLYFYWYRQILGQKVEFLVSFYNNEISEKSEIFDDQFSVERPDGSNFTLKIRSTKLEDSAMYFCASRERISTDTQYFGPGTRLTVL.